This T cell receptor beta chain was captured by sequencing in a study of T cells in localized non-small cell lung cancer. The CDR3 runs 13 residues. Germline CDR1 is MDHEN and CDR2 is SYDVKM. V lost 3 bases to trimming and J lost 0 bases, with 5 bases between them. Study-level results: In uninvolved adjacent lung, T cell clonality reached its highest value, exceeding tumor.

Worth noting for this clone: The antigen is undetermined.

Repertoires were generated with immunoSEQ multiplex PCR, while TCRdb's copy carries only in-frame clones and drops some. The sample includes about 54,000 clones, approximately 82% seen only once; the top ten take just under 20%. V is TRBV28 and J is TRBJ1-2; D call uncertain. This clonotype originated in a female donor of 60 years or more with stage II squamous cell lung carcinoma. This specimen was peripheral blood, taken before any cancer treatment. The CDR3 bases are TGTGCCAGCAGTTTGACTCCTAACTATGGCTACACCTTC. This encodes CASSLTPNYGYTF.